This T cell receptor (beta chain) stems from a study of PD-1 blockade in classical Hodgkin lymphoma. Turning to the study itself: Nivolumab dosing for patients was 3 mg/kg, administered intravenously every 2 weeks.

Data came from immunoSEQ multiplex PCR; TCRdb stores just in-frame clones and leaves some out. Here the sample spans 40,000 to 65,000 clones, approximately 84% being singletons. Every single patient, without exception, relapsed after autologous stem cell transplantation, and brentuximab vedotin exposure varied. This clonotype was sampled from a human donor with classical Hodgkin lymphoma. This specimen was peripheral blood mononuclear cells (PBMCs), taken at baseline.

The CDR3 protein is CASSLEGTGASIYGYTF. CDR3 coding DNA: TGTGCCAGCAGCTTAGAGGGGACAGGGGCTTCGATCTATGGCTACACCTTC. The chain couples TRBV7-9 to TRBJ1-2; 10 bases are a match to TRBD1. J was trimmed by 4 bases and V by 1 base; bases with no gene match: 9. CDR1 is SEHNR, CDR2 FQNEAQ, per germline (reference sequence). This CDR3 contains 17 residues.